This TCR beta chain originates from a study of response to subunit inactivated influenza vaccine. Study conclusions and caveats: Authors suggested seasonal influenza vaccinations each recruit few new T cells.

TCRdb reprocessed the RT-PCR reads with MiXCR, giving one entry per CDR3 protein. The sample gives more than 450,000 distinct CDR3 sequences, 7.6% of which show up once; roughly 13% is in the top ten. The CDR3 loop spans 20 amino acids. After removal of 1 base from V and 0 bases from J, the junction contained 8 bases not matched to a gene. Germline CDR1 is SGHNT and CDR2 is YYREEE (reference sequence). For this clonotype: The antigen is unknown.

This sequence originates from a man aged 45 to 70 who received an inactivated influenza vaccine. The material was PBMCs from blood, obtained around 25 months after vaccination. The chain joins TRBV5-4 to TRBJ2-6; the match to TRBD2 covers 12 bases. CDR3 in DNA: TGTGCCAGCAGCTTGTTGGCTAGCGGGGGGGTTCTCTCTGGGGCCAACGTCCTGACTTTC. Its protein product is CASSLLASGGVLSGANVLTF. The whole variable domain, remainder taken from reference TRBV5-4 and TRBJ2-6, is ETGVTQSPTHLIKTRGQQVTLRCSSQSGHNTVSWYQQALGQGPQFIFQYYREEENGRGNFPPRFSGLQFPNYSSELNVNALELDDSALYLCASSLLASGGVLSGANVLTFGAGSRLTVL.